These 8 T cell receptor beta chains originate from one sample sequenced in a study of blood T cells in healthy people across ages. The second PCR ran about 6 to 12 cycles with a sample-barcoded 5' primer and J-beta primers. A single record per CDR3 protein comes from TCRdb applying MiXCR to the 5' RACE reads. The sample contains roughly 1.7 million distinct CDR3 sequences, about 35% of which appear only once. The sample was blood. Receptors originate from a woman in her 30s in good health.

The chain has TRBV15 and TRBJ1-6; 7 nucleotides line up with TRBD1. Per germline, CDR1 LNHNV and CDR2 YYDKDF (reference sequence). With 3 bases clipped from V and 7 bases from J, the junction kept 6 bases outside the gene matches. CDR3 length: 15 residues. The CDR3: CATSSQDRLNSPLHF. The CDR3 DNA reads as TGTGCCACCAGCAGCCAGGACAGGCTAAATTCACCCCTCCACTTT. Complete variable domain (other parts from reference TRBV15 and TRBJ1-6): DAMVIQNPRYQVTQFGKPVTLSCSQTLNHNVMYWYQQKSSQAPKLLFHYYDKDFNNEADTPDNFQSRRPNTSFCFLDIRSPGLGDTAMYLCATSSQDRLNSPLHFGNGTRLTVT.

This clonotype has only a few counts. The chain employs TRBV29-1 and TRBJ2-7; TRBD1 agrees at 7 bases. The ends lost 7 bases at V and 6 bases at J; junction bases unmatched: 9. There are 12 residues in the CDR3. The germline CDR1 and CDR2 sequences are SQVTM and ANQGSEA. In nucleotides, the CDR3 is TGCAGCGGGCGACAGGGCTCGGGCGAGCAGTACTTC. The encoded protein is CSGRQGSGEQYF.

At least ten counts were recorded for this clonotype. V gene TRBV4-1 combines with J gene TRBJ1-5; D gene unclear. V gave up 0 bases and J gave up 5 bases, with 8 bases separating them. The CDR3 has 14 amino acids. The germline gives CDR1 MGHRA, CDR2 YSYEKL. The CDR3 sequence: CASSQDRGYQPQHF. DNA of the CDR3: TGCGCCAGCAGCCAAGATCGGGGTTATCAGCCCCAGCATTTT.

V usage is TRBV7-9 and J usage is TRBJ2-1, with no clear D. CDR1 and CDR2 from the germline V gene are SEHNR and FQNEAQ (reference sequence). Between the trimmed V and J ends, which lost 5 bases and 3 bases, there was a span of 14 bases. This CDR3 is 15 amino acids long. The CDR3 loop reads CASSHDQVHYNEQFF. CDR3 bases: TGTGCCAGCAGCCACGACCAGGTGCACTACAATGAGCAGTTCTTC.

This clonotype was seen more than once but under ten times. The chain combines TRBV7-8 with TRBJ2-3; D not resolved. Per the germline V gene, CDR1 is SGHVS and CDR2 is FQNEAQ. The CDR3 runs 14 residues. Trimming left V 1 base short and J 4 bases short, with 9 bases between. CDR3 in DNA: TGTGCCAGCAGCTTAGTTAGTCGGGCAGATACGCAGTATTTT. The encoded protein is CASSLVSRADTQYF.

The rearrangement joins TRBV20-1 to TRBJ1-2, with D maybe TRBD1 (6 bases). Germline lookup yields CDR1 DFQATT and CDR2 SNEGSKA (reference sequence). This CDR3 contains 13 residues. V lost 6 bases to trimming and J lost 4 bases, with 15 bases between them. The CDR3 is CSASDRLSYGYTF. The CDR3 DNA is TGCAGTGCGTCGGACAGACTAAGCTATGGCTACACCTTC.

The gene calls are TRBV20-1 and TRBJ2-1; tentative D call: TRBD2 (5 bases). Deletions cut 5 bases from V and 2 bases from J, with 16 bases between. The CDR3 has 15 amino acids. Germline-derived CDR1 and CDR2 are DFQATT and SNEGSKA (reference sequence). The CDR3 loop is CSAGLEGGTYNEQFF. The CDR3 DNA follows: TGCAGTGCTGGGTTGGAAGGAGGAACCTACAATGAGCAGTTCTTC.

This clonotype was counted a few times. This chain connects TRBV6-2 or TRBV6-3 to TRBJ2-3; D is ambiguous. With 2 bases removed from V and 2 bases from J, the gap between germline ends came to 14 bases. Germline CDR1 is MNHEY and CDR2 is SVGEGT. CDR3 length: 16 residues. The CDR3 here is CASSYAAATYTDTQYF. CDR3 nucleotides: TGTGCCAGCAGTTACGCGGCGGCTACTTACACAGATACGCAGTATTTT.